A single sample is the source of the 27 T cell receptor beta chains below, sequenced in a study of response to subunit inactivated influenza vaccine. TCRdb reprocessed the RT-PCR reads via MiXCR and lists one record per CDR3 protein. Here the sample spans a few hundred thousand distinct CDR3 sequences, approximately 7.2% being singletons. The material sequenced was PBMCs from blood, taken about 24 months after vaccination. The source is a man aged 45-69 years who received an inactivated influenza vaccine.

The rearrangement joins TRBV5-1 to TRBJ2-3, with 10 bases aligning to TRBD2. Germline values: CDR1 SGHRS, CDR2 YFSETQ. This CDR3 is built from 18 residues. V lost 0 bases to trimming and J lost 0 bases; unmatched junction nucleotides: 7. The CDR3 is CASSLGTSGVSSTDTQYF. The CDR3 nucleotides read TGCGCCAGCAGCTTGGGTACTAGCGGGGTATCTAGCACAGATACGCAGTATTTT. The full variable domain, its missing parts supplied by reference TRBV5-1 and TRBJ2-3, is KAGVTQTPRYLIKTRGQQVTLSCSPISGHRSVSWYQQTPGQGLQFLFEYFSETQRNKGNFPGRFSGRQFSNSRSEMNVSTLELGDSALYLCASSLGTSGVSSTDTQYFGPGTRLTVL.

This clonotype was observed a handful of times. This chain joins TRBV24-1 and TRBJ2-5, with a tentative D call TRBD1 (5 bases). The V gene's germline CDR1 is KGHDR and CDR2 SFDVKD. The V and J ends lost 4 bases and 3 bases respectively, with 14 bases between them. The CDR3 consists of 15 residues. The CDR3 spells CATSDTRPREETQYF. The DNA for the CDR3 is TGTGCCACCAGTGACACCCGTCCCAGGGAAGAGACCCAGTACTTC.

The gene calls are TRBV6-2 or TRBV6-3 and TRBJ2-1, with D perhaps TRBD1 (6 bases). CDR3 size: 14 residues. CDR1 is MNHEY and CDR2 is SVGEGT in the germline V gene. The V end lost 7 bases, the J end lost 6 bases, and 16 bases lay between the germline ends. The CDR3 protein is CASKRQEGGNEQFF. In DNA, the CDR3 is TGTGCCAGCAAACGACAGGAAGGGGGCAATGAGCAGTTCTTC.

V is TRBV7-2 and J is TRBJ2-3, with 9 bases lining up with TRBD2. V was pared by 2 bases and J by 5 bases, with 8 bases of the junction left unmatched. The CDR3 contains 16 residues. Germline CDR1 SGHTA, CDR2 FQGNSA. The CDR3 here is CASSLTLAGGQDTQYF. In DNA form, the CDR3 reads TGTGCCAGCAGCTTAACCCTGGCGGGGGGGCAAGATACGCAGTATTTT.

This clonotype was counted ten times or more. The J gene is TRBJ2-1, the V gene TRBV20-1; D gene ambiguous. Germline V lookup: CDR1 DFQATT, CDR2 SNEGSKA (reference sequence). This CDR3 spans 12 amino acids. V lost 3 bases to trimming and J lost 9 bases, with 12 bases between them. The CDR3 loop is CSARVRAREQFF. CDR3 nucleotides: TGCAGTGCTAGGGTTAGGGCGCGTGAGCAGTTCTTC.

This clonotype was found many times. The V call is TRBV20-1, the J call TRBJ2-7; 10 bases line up with TRBD2. V trimming: 0 bases; J trimming: 5 bases; junction bases outside the gene matches: 7. Germline CDR1 is DFQATT and CDR2 is SNEGSKA (reference sequence). There are 15 residues in the CDR3. Here the CDR3 DNA reads TGCAGTGCTAGAGATCTCCTAGCGGGAGACCACGAGCAGTACTTC. This codes for CSARDLLAGDHEQYF.

This clonotype was detected a few times. The CDR3 protein is CASSFERNTGELFF. CDR3 bases: TGTGCCAGCAGCTTCGAGCGAAACACCGGGGAGCTGTTTTTT. This sequence joins TRBV7-2 and TRBJ2-2; D call uncertain. Looked up from germline, CDR1 is SGHTA and CDR2 is FQGNSA. Trimming removed 3 bases from V and 2 bases from J, with 7 bases in between. The CDR3 loop spans 14 amino acids.

At least ten counts were recorded for this clonotype. The CDR3 DNA is TGTGCCAGCAGTGAACCAAGCAGTCCGCCCTATGGCTACACCTTC. The encoded protein is CASSEPSSPPYGYTF. The chain combines TRBV6-1 with TRBJ1-2; D gene ambiguous. CDR1 MNHNS and CDR2 SASEGT come from the germline V gene. The CDR3 has 15 amino acids. V lost 2 bases to trimming and J lost 4 bases, with 14 bases between them.

This chain connects TRBV11-1 to TRBJ2-5; D not certain. From germline, CDR1 is SGHAT and CDR2 FQDESV (reference sequence). V was cut by 3 bases and J by 1 base, with 21 bases left in between. There are 18 residues in the CDR3. CDR3 bases: TGTGCCAGCAGCTTCAAACCCCATGGGCAGCCCATCCAAGAGACCCAGTACTTC. Its protein product is CASSFKPHGQPIQETQYF.

This clonotype was detected only a few times. The chain has TRBV7-2 and TRBJ2-7, with D perhaps given as TRBD1 or TRBD2 (5 bases each). V dropped 5 bases and J dropped 7 bases, with 21 bases sitting between them. This CDR3 is built from 15 residues. The V gene's germline CDR1 is SGHTA and CDR2 FQGNSA. The CDR3 spells CASSTKGRAVGEQYF. The CDR3, as DNA: TGTGCCAGCAGCACCAAGGGACGAGCGGTTGGAGAGCAGTACTTC.

This clonotype turned up a few times. The V call is TRBV5-4, the J call TRBJ2-5, with TRBD1 as a possible D gene (5 bases). Per the germline V gene, CDR1 is SGHNT and CDR2 is YYREEE (reference sequence). V was trimmed by 3 bases and J by 2 bases, leaving 11 bases between them. The CDR3 sequence is 14 residues long. The CDR3 bases are TGTGCCAGCAGCTGGGGCCTCTCTCAAGAGACCCAGTACTTC. It translates to CASSWGLSQETQYF. Supplemented by reference TRBV5-4 and TRBJ2-5, the full variable domain reads ETGVTQSPTHLIKTRGQQVTLRCSSQSGHNTVSWYQQALGQGPQFIFQYYREEENGRGNFPPRFSGLQFPNYSSELNVNALELDDSALYLCASSWGLSQETQYFGPGTRLLVL.

This clonotype was counted between two and nine times. The gene calls are TRBV28 and TRBJ2-7, with 7 bases that match TRBD1. Germline trimming cut 1 base from V and 3 bases from J; bases unmatched to any gene: 12. Germline V gene data show CDR1 as MDHEN and CDR2 as SYDVKM. This CDR3 is built from 17 residues. CDR3 sequence reads: CASSLSLSQGQIYEQYF. CDR3 DNA: TGTGCCAGCAGTTTATCCCTGTCACAGGGGCAAATCTACGAGCAGTACTTC.

V is TRBV5-1 and J is TRBJ2-7, with D perhaps given as TRBD1 or TRBD2 (5 bases each). The germline V gene encodes CDR1 SGHRS and CDR2 YFSETQ. Deletions cut 4 bases from V and 3 bases from J, with 14 bases between. The CDR3 consists of 14 residues. The chain's CDR3 is CASSPWGRDYEQYF. CDR3 bases: TGCGCCAGCAGCCCCTGGGGACGGGACTACGAGCAGTACTTC.

CDR3 residues: CAGTSGGALATQYF. The CDR3 DNA follows: TGTGCCGGTACTAGCGGGGGGGCCCTGGCGACGCAGTATTTT. The chain employs TRBV7-9 and TRBJ2-3; 13 bases line up with TRBD2. After removal of 11 bases from V and 9 bases from J, the junction contained 11 bases not matched to a gene. Germline CDR1 and CDR2: SEHNR and FQNEAQ (reference sequence). This CDR3 region has 14 residues. Drawing the rest from reference TRBV7-9 and TRBJ2-3, the complete variable domain is DTGVSQNPRHKITKRGQNVTFRCDPISEHNRLYWYRQTLGQGPEFLTYFQNEAQLEKSRLLSDRFSAERPKGSFSTLEIQRTEQGDSAMYLCAGTSGGALATQYFGPGTRLTVL.

This clonotype was seen a few times. The chain is built from TRBV12-3 or TRBV12-4 and TRBJ2-1; D possibly corresponds to TRBD1 (6 bases). V was trimmed by 6 bases and J by 6 bases, leaving 15 bases between them. The CDR3 spans 14 residues. In DNA, the CDR3 is TGTGCCAGCAGCCTACAGGGTAGAGGCAATGAGCAGTTCTTC. It yields the protein CASSLQGRGNEQFF.

This clonotype was counted many times. The V and J genes are TRBV7-9 and TRBJ2-3; D unresolved. The V gene lost 5 bases and the J gene lost 4 bases, with 7 bases spanning the gap. The CDR3 has 12 residues. CDR1 SEHNR and CDR2 FQNEAQ come from the germline V gene (reference sequence). The CDR3 protein is CASSPYPDTQYF. As DNA, the CDR3 is TGTGCCAGCAGCCCGTATCCAGATACGCAGTATTTT.

This chain connects TRBV25-1 to TRBJ2-7; no clear D gene. CDR1 is MGHDK and CDR2 is SYGVNS in the germline V gene. Trimming removed 4 bases at V and 6 bases at J, with 19 bases between. The CDR3 has 15 amino acids. As DNA, the CDR3 is TGTGCCAGCAGTGGGCAAGGGCCAGTCCCTCTCGAGCAGTACTTC. This codes for CASSGQGPVPLEQYF.

This CDR3 reads CASRVDETQYF. The CDR3 DNA reads as TGTGCCTCTAGGGTGGACGAGACCCAGTACTTC. V usage is TRBV6-6 and J usage is TRBJ2-5; D is uncertain. V lost 11 bases and J 5 bases, leaving 12 bases between the germline ends. The length of the CDR3 is 11 residues. Germline CDR1 is MNHNY and CDR2 is SVGAGI (reference sequence).

This clonotype is categorized as medium-sized. The chain employs TRBV4-2 and TRBJ2-5; 11 nucleotides line up with TRBD1. The CDR3 has 16 amino acids. Germline CDR1 and CDR2: LGHNA and YNFKEQ. V lost 4 bases, J lost 2 bases, and 6 bases stayed unmatched. This CDR3 is CASSLGTGGPQETQYF. The CDR3 DNA follows: TGTGCCAGCAGCCTCGGGACAGGGGGACCACAAGAGACCCAGTACTTC.

This chain connects TRBV20-1 to TRBJ2-3; 7 bases match TRBD2. This CDR3 is built from 16 residues. CDR1 is DFQATT, CDR2 SNEGSKA, per germline (reference sequence). V trimming: 5 bases; J trimming: 5 bases; junction bases outside the gene matches: 16. CDR3: CSAPPGGDFLRDTQYF. CDR3 in DNA: TGCAGTGCTCCCCCTGGGGGGGACTTTCTAAGAGATACGCAGTATTTT.

This clonotype occurred many times. The gene calls are TRBV12-3 or TRBV12-4 and TRBJ2-4; 7 nucleotides match TRBD1. The CDR3 is 16 residues long. V gave up 6 bases and J gave up 2 bases; unmatched junction bases: 10. Written as DNA, the CDR3 is TGTGCCAGCAGCACAAGACAGGGAGATACCAAAAACATTCAGTACTTC. This codes for CASSTRQGDTKNIQYF.

The gene calls are TRBV3-1 and TRBJ2-5; unclear D gene. From germline, CDR1 is LGHDT and CDR2 YNNKEL (reference sequence). The V and J ends lost 1 base and 1 base respectively, with 7 bases between them. This CDR3 spans 14 amino acids. CDR3 coding DNA: TGTGCCAGCAGCCAAGGGTGGATCCAAGAGACCCAGTACTTC. Amino acids: CASSQGWIQETQYF.

This clonotype was recorded many times. The V and J genes are TRBV4-3 and TRBJ2-6; D remains unclear. The germline V gene encodes CDR1 LGHNA and CDR2 YSLEER. Between the trimmed V and J ends, which lost 4 bases and 9 bases, there was a span of 10 bases. The CDR3 consists of 13 residues. Written as DNA, the CDR3 is TGCGCCAGCAGCCGAGGACCCGGCAACGTCCTGACTTTC. It codes for CASSRGPGNVLTF.

This sequence joins TRBV7-2 and TRBJ2-3; TRBD1 is a possible D gene (6 bases). V lost 6 bases, J lost 2 bases, and 12 bases lay in between. Germline lookup yields CDR1 SGHTA and CDR2 FQGNSA. There are 14 residues in the CDR3. In nucleotides, the CDR3 is TGTGCCAGCAGTGACCAGGGGTACACAGATACGCAGTATTTT. Amino acid sequence: CASSDQGYTDTQYF.

This sequence joins TRBV28 and TRBJ2-7; perhaps D is TRBD1 or TRBD2 (5 bases each). Per the germline V gene, CDR1 is MDHEN and CDR2 is SYDVKM. Trimming took 1 base from V and 8 from J, leaving 9 bases between them. The CDR3 is 12 amino acids. The CDR3 sequence: CASSLLGEKQYF. CDR3 nucleotides: TGTGCCAGCAGTTTATTGGGGGAAAAGCAGTACTTC.

V is TRBV12-3 or TRBV12-4 and J is TRBJ2-2; 12 positions match TRBD1. The CDR3 has 19 amino acids. With V trimmed by 5 bases and J by 4 bases, 14 bases remained unmatched. CDR3 in DNA: TGTGCCAGCAGTGGGGCCGGGACAGGGGGCGGAGGGGTCACCGGGGAGCTGTTTTTT. Its protein is CASSGAGTGGGGVTGELFF.

The chain combines TRBV27 with TRBJ2-3; no definite D call. Between the trimmed V and J ends, which lost 3 bases and 2 bases, there was a span of 9 bases. This CDR3 is built from 14 residues. Per germline, CDR1 MNHEY and CDR2 SMNVEV (reference sequence). The CDR3 protein is CASSFSQNTDTQYF. The CDR3 region has the DNA TGTGCCAGCAGTTTTAGCCAAAACACAGATACGCAGTATTTT.